This record covers a single T cell receptor (beta chain). These data originate in a study of blood T cell repertoires in COVID-19. Whole-study context: Researchers got acute and convalescent COVID-19 samples from the United States, Italy and Spain.

Clones were read by immunoSEQ multiplex PCR, and TCRdb kept only the in-frame ones, dropping some. The profile shows over 200,000 clones, approximately 90% of them singletons. Specimen: peripheral blood. This sequence originates from a man in his fifties or sixties who had recovered from COVID-19.

DNA of the CDR3: TGTGCCAGCATGGCCGGGACAGGGGACTATGGCTACACCTTC. This codes for CASMAGTGDYGYTF. The chain joins TRBV6-5 to TRBJ1-2, with 10 bases aligning to TRBD1. The CDR3 runs 14 residues. Germline values: CDR1 MNHEY, CDR2 SVGAGI. After removal of 7 bases from V and 3 bases from J, the junction contained 5 bases not matched to a gene.